A single sample gave rise to the 7 T cell receptor beta chains below, sequenced in a study of blood T cell repertoires in COVID-19. Clones were sequenced by immunoSEQ multiplex PCR, and TCRdb holds only the in-frame ones, with some missing. The sample holds around 190,000 clones; 70% to 90% are singletons and the top ten take around 17%. Specimen: peripheral blood. Receptors were obtained from a man aged 50 to 60 with COVID-19, enrolled during active disease.

The chain's CDR3 is CAWSLGMASGKNEQFF. The CDR3 nucleotides are TGTGCCTGGAGTTTGGGGATGGCTAGCGGGAAGAATGAGCAGTTCTTC. This chain joins TRBV30 and TRBJ2-1; 9 bases fit TRBD2. This CDR3 contains 16 residues. J gave up 7 bases and V 2 bases, and 12 bases lay outside the gene matches. Germline CDR1 reads GTSNPN; CDR2 reads SVGIG (reference sequence).

This chain uses TRBV7-6 with TRBJ1-2; D is perhaps TRBD1 (6 bases). CDR1 and CDR2 (germline): SGHVS, FNYEAQ. The V and J ends lost 6 bases and 6 bases respectively, with 14 bases between them. The CDR3 contains 13 residues. The CDR3 region is CASSSGGGDGYTF. CDR3 in DNA: TGTGCCAGCAGTTCTGGGGGGGGCGATGGCTACACCTTC.

This chain connects TRBV6-2 or TRBV6-3 to TRBJ2-3; 10 bases are shared with TRBD2. CDR1 is MNHEY and CDR2 is SVGEGT in the germline V gene. The trim removed 4 bases at V and 5 bases at J, leaving 12 bases unmatched. There are 17 residues in the CDR3. The CDR3 loop reads CASSSRRASGGGDTQYF. The CDR3 DNA is TGTGCCAGCAGTTCGCGGCGGGCTAGCGGGGGAGGAGATACGCAGTATTTT.

This clone was observed a few times. The gene calls are TRBV10-3 and TRBJ1-4; D remains ambiguous. Germline V gene lookup returns CDR1 ENHRY and CDR2 SYGVKD. V lost 0 bases and J lost 3, with 11 bases in between. The CDR3 has 16 residues. CDR3 coding DNA: TGTGCCATCAGTGAGTCTTCAGAGGGTTCTAATGAAAAACTGTTTTTT. Its protein product is CAISESSEGSNEKLFF.

The chain links TRBV28 to TRBJ2-7; 7 bases match TRBD1. Losses at the gene ends were 5 bases for V and 2 bases for J; bases not matched to a gene: 21. Germline loops: CDR1 MDHEN, CDR2 SYDVKM. The CDR3 is 19 amino acids. The CDR3 loop reads CASSPTRLLTGLYPYEQYF. In nucleotides, the CDR3 is TGTGCCAGCAGTCCCACTCGGTTATTGACAGGGTTGTACCCCTACGAGCAGTACTTC.

This chain joins TRBV30 and TRBJ2-1, with a tentative D call TRBD2 (6 bases). The CDR3 consists of 13 residues. Germline CDR1 is GTSNPN and CDR2 is SVGIG (reference sequence). Deletions cut 6 bases from V and 7 bases from J, with 16 bases between. CDR3 in amino acids: CACSGSKGNEQFF. For the CDR3, the DNA is TGTGCCTGTAGCGGATCTAAGGGTAATGAGCAGTTCTTC. The whole variable domain, filled in from reference TRBV30 and TRBJ2-1, reads SQTIHQWPATLVQPVGSPLSLECTVEGTSNPNLYWYRQAAGRGLQLLFYSVGIGQISSEVPQNLSASRPQDRQFILSSKKLLLSDSGFYLCACSGSKGNEQFFGPGTRLTVL.

The chain joins TRBV19 to TRBJ1-3; a weak D match, TRBD1 (6 bases). Germline V gene lookup returns CDR1 LNHDA and CDR2 SQIVND (reference sequence). Trimming left V 5 bases short and J 7 bases short, with 12 bases between. The CDR3 runs 13 residues. CDR3 sequence: CASSPLRGNTIYF. The CDR3 DNA sequence: TGTGCCAGTAGTCCGCTGAGGGGGAACACCATATATTTT.